These 26 T cell receptor beta chains originate from one sample sequenced in a study of T cell repertoires in cytomegalovirus infection. Using its own MiXCR run on the reads, TCRdb lists one record per CDR3 protein. The data show some 170,000 distinct CDR3 sequences, 17% seen once. The sequencing input was CD8+ T cells from PBMCs. Receptors originate from a human donor in good health (CMV status not recorded). Some clones in this sample may be carry-over from other donors' samples.

This clonotype was picked up a small number of times. The chain employs TRBV28 and TRBJ2-7, with TRBD2 matching over 9 bases. This CDR3 comprises 15 residues. Germline lookup yields CDR1 MDHEN and CDR2 SYDVKM. The V gene end was trimmed by 5 bases and the J gene end by 5 bases; junction bases not matched to a gene: 10. CDR3 sequence (DNA): TGTGCCAGCAGTAACCCGGGACTAGCCCCCGACGAGCAGTACTTC. Amino acids: CASSNPGLAPDEQYF. Supplemented by reference TRBV28 and TRBJ2-7, the full variable domain reads DVKVTQSSRYLVKRTGEKVFLECVQDMDHENMFWYRQDPGLGLRLIYFSYDVKMKEKGDIPEGYSVSREKKERFSLILESASTNQTSMYLCASSNPGLAPDEQYFGPGTRLTVT.

The sample holds a few counts of this clonotype. The chain combines TRBV10-3 with TRBJ2-3; D gene unclear. V was clipped by 0 bases and J by 3 bases, with 19 bases between them. The CDR3 contains 18 residues. Germline-derived CDR1 and CDR2 are ENHRY and SYGVKD. In DNA, the CDR3 is TGTGCCATCAGTGAGTCGAAACTCGGGCCGGGCAGGACAGATACGCAGTATTTT. This gives the protein CAISESKLGPGRTDTQYF.

The chain carries TRBV6-6 and TRBJ2-7; D unresolved. V lost 5 bases, J lost 0 bases, and 8 bases lay in between. The CDR3 sequence is 13 residues long. CDR1 and CDR2 from the germline V gene are MNHNY and SVGAGI (reference sequence). The CDR3 protein is CASSKDVSYEQYF. DNA for the CDR3: TGTGCCAGCAGTAAAGACGTCTCCTACGAGCAGTACTTC.

The V gene is TRBV12-3 or TRBV12-4, the J gene TRBJ2-1; 9 nucleotides agree with TRBD2. There are 15 residues in the CDR3. V lost 6 bases and J lost 7; bases outside the gene matches: 10. CDR3 amino acids: CASSPPRGGGNEQFF. The DNA of the CDR3 is TGTGCCAGCAGCCCCCCCCGCGGGGGGGGGAATGAGCAGTTCTTC.

Many counts were recorded for this clonotype. V and J are TRBV7-2 and TRBJ2-7; possibly TRBD1 for D (5 bases). Germline V CDR1 and CDR2: SGHTA, FQGNSA. The CDR3 is 16 amino acids. V lost 5 bases, J lost 3 bases, and 20 bases lay in between. CDR3: CASSPTGSGYIYEQYF. In DNA, the CDR3 is TGTGCCAGCAGCCCTACAGGCTCCGGATACATCTACGAGCAGTACTTC.

The V and J genes are TRBV20-1 and TRBJ2-7; a possible D gene is TRBD1 (5 bases). Trimming took off 6 bases at V and 2 bases at J, with 8 bases between the two ends. The germline V gene encodes CDR1 DFQATT and CDR2 SNEGSKA (reference sequence). The CDR3 consists of 11 residues. The CDR3: CSAPRAYEQYF. CDR3 nucleotide sequence: TGCAGTGCACCCAGGGCCTACGAGCAGTACTTC.

This chain links TRBV5-8 with TRBJ2-3; D ambiguous. The CDR3 totals 15 residues. Between the trimmed V and J ends, which lost 4 bases and 2 bases, there was a span of 14 bases. CDR1 and CDR2 (germline): SGHTS, YDEGEE. CDR3 nucleotides: TGTGCCAGCAGCCCTCGGGCCCCGTCCACAGATACGCAGTATTTT. This encodes CASSPRAPSTDTQYF. Full variable domain (outside the CDR3, taken from reference TRBV5-8 and TRBJ2-3): EAGVTQSPTHLIKTRGQQATLRCSPISGHTSVYWYQQALGLGLQFLLWYDEGEERNRGNFPPRFSGRQFPNYSSELNVNALELEDSALYLCASSPRAPSTDTQYFGPGTRLTVL.

This clonotype was detected only a few times. The rearrangement uses TRBV4-3 and TRBJ1-5; no definite D call. V gave up 0 bases and J gave up 7 bases, with 10 bases separating them. CDR3 length equals 14 residues. The germline CDR1 and CDR2 sequences are LGHNA and YSLEER. The CDR3 sequence: CASSQDFSLQPQHF. CDR3 sequence (DNA): TGCGCCAGCAGCCAAGATTTTTCCTTACAGCCCCAGCATTTT.

This clonotype has more than one count but fewer than ten. This chain uses TRBV2 with TRBJ2-2; D may match TRBD1 or TRBD2 (5 bases each). The CDR3 contains 15 residues. CDR1 and CDR2 (germline): SNHLY, FYNNEI. Between the trimmed V and J ends, which lost 5 bases and 1 base, there was a span of 11 bases. The CDR3 nucleotides are TGTGCCAGCAGTTCGGGACCGATGAACACCGGGGAGCTGTTTTTT. It encodes CASSSGPMNTGELFF.

This clonotype was observed a handful of times. This chain links TRBV20-1 with TRBJ1-5; 7 bases are a match to TRBD1. J was trimmed by 5 bases and V by 6 bases; bases with no gene match: 10. The CDR3 runs 14 residues. Germline CDR1 and CDR2: DFQATT and SNEGSKA (reference sequence). CDR3 DNA sequence: TGCAGTGCCACGACAGGGTCGGGGGATCAGCCCCAGCATTTT. This translates into CSATTGSGDQPQHF.

The table lists this clonotype with many counts. The V gene is TRBV7-2, the J gene TRBJ2-1; tentatively, D is TRBD1 or TRBD2 (6 bases each). Deletions cut 2 bases from V and 7 bases from J, with 18 bases between. From germline, CDR1 is SGHTA and CDR2 FQGNSA. The CDR3 extends over 16 amino acids. CDR3 in amino acids: CASSLIRGAKGNEQFF. The CDR3 DNA reads as TGTGCCAGCAGCTTAATAAGGGGGGCCAAGGGAAATGAGCAGTTCTTC.

As concerns this clonotype: A read error may account for a junction end that differs from germline. V and J are TRBV7-4 and TRBJ2-5, with D possibly TRBD1 on 6 matching bases. Germline V gene lookup returns CDR1 SGHVT and CDR2 SQSDAQ. The CDR3 sequence is 14 residues long. The CDR3 sequence is CVSSFHRDGKTQYF. CDR3 nucleotide sequence: TGTGTCAGCAGCTTTCACAGGGACGGAAAGACCCAGTACTTC.

This clonotype was seen ten or more times. V is TRBV12-3 or TRBV12-4 and J is TRBJ1-1; D ambiguous. The ends were cut back, 6 bases at V and 1 base at J, with 9 bases in the middle. The CDR3 runs 13 residues. This CDR3 is CASSLGPNTEAFF. The CDR3 DNA follows: TGTGCCAGCAGCCTCGGGCCGAACACTGAAGCTTTCTTT.

This clonotype has just a few counts. The gene calls are TRBV7-6 and TRBJ1-1; maybe TRBD1 (6 bases). This CDR3 comprises 14 residues. Germline values: CDR1 SGHVS, CDR2 FNYEAQ. V was clipped by 1 base and J by 8 bases, with 14 bases between them. CDR3 nucleotides: TGTGCCAGCAGCTTAGAACGGGGGCTTGAGGAAGCTTTCTTT. Amino acids: CASSLERGLEEAFF.

The V and J genes are TRBV6-2 or TRBV6-3 and TRBJ2-3, with D unresolved. CDR3 length: 15 residues. Germline assignment: CDR1 MNHEY and CDR2 SVGEGT. The V and J ends lost 1 base and 0 bases respectively, with 8 bases between them. CDR3 protein: CASSYYLDSTDTQYF. The CDR3 DNA reads TGTGCCAGCAGTTACTACTTAGATAGCACAGATACGCAGTATTTT.

The chain uses TRBV28 and TRBJ2-6; 7 bases are shared with TRBD1. J was trimmed by 0 bases and V by 3 bases; bases with no gene match: 11. The CDR3 contains 19 residues. CDR1 is MDHEN, CDR2 SYDVKM, per germline. CDR3 amino acids: CASSLLRQGDFSGANVLTF. In DNA, the CDR3 is TGTGCCAGCAGTTTGTTAAGACAGGGAGATTTCTCTGGGGCCAACGTCCTGACTTTC.

This clonotype was found many times. The J gene is TRBJ2-7, the V gene TRBV7-2; D might be TRBD2 (5 bases). CDR1 is SGHTA, CDR2 FQGNSA, per germline. Trimming removed 3 bases from V and 1 base from J, with 13 bases in between. This CDR3 has 15 residues. The CDR3 DNA reads as TGTGCCAGCAGCTTGGGTAAGGAGCGGTCCTACGAGCAGTACTTC. It codes for CASSLGKERSYEQYF.

This clonotype showed up just a few times. This rearrangement joins TRBV7-9 to TRBJ1-5; possibly TRBD1 for D (6 bases). This CDR3 is 14 amino acids long. Trimming removed 4 bases from V and 7 bases from J, with 14 bases in between. CDR1 and CDR2 (germline): SEHNR, FQNEAQ (reference sequence). CDR3 sequence (DNA): TGTGCCAGCAGCTCAACGACAGGCACCCAGCCCCAGCATTTT. Protein sequence: CASSSTTGTQPQHF. The whole variable domain, filled in from reference TRBV7-9 and TRBJ1-5, reads DTGVSQNPRHKITKRGQNVTFRCDPISEHNRLYWYRQTLGQGPEFLTYFQNEAQLEKSRLLSDRFSAERPKGSFSTLEIQRTEQGDSAMYLCASSSTTGTQPQHFGDGTRLSIL.

This sequence joins TRBV6-2 or TRBV6-3 and TRBJ2-1; 10 bases line up with TRBD1. The CDR3 length is 12 residues. Germline CDR1 is MNHEY and CDR2 is SVGEGT. The ends lost 7 bases at V and 12 bases at J; junction bases unmatched: 6. The DNA of the CDR3 is TGTGCCAGCACCACGACAGGGGGCGTGCAGTTCTTC. Its translation: CASTTTGGVQFF.

V and J are TRBV9 and TRBJ1-2; the D gene is possibly TRBD1 (6 bases). Germline V gives CDR1 SGDLS, CDR2 YYNGEE. Between the trimmed V and J ends, which lost 3 bases and 2 bases, there was a span of 17 bases. There are 16 residues in the CDR3. CDR3 protein: CASSERGDISNYGYTF. DNA for the CDR3: TGTGCCAGCAGCGAGAGGGGGGACATTTCAAACTATGGCTACACCTTC.

CDR3 loop: CASSYIYGYTF. CDR3 nucleotide sequence: TGTGCCAGCAGTTACATCTATGGCTACACCTTC. The V and J genes are TRBV6-6 and TRBJ1-2; no reliable D call. From germline, CDR1 is MNHNY and CDR2 SVGAGI (reference sequence). The CDR3 spans 11 residues. The V end was cut by 2 bases, the J end by 4 bases, with 2 bases between.

The chain links TRBV7-2 to TRBJ2-4; maybe TRBD1 (6 bases). V was shortened by 1 base and J by 0 bases, with 16 bases between the two germline ends. Germline CDR1 and CDR2: SGHTA and FQGNSA. The CDR3 covers 18 residues. The CDR3 region has the DNA TGTGCCAGCAGCTTAGGGCAGGGGTCCTTACTAGCCAAAAACATTCAGTACTTC. Its protein is CASSLGQGSLLAKNIQYF.

This clonotype was seen a few times. This chain uses TRBV5-8 with TRBJ1-5; possible D gene TRBD1, 5 bases. V was cut by 1 base and J by 0 bases, with 14 bases left in between. This CDR3 spans 17 amino acids. CDR1 and CDR2 from the germline V gene are SGHTS and YDEGEE. The CDR3 coding sequence is TGTGCCAGCAGCTTGAAGCGGGGGATCTATAGCAATCAGCCCCAGCATTTT. This codes for CASSLKRGIYSNQPQHF.

CDR3 DNA sequence: TGTGCCATCAGTGAGGGGACAGGGATTTCCTACGAGCAGTACTTC. Protein: CAISEGTGISYEQYF. The chain links TRBV10-3 to TRBJ2-7; 9 nucleotides match TRBD1. This CDR3 has 15 amino acids. Germline CDR1 and CDR2: ENHRY and SYGVKD. V trimming: 2 bases; J trimming: 1 base; junction bases outside the gene matches: 3.

This clonotype appeared many times. The V gene is TRBV7-2, the J gene TRBJ2-3; weak D call: TRBD1 (6 bases). Germline CDR1 reads SGHTA; CDR2 reads FQGNSA. The CDR3 sequence is 15 residues long. Trimming took 6 bases from V and 4 from J, leaving 17 bases between them. CDR3 residues: CASRRRQASADTQYF. CDR3 in DNA: TGTGCCAGCAGGAGAAGACAGGCCTCAGCAGATACGCAGTATTTT.

This clonotype was seen repeatedly, ten times or more. The chain carries TRBV7-2 and TRBJ1-1; TRBD1 agrees at 7 bases. CDR3 size: 17 residues. The V gene end was trimmed by 7 bases and the J gene end by 0 bases; junction bases not matched to a gene: 14. Per germline, CDR1 SGHTA and CDR2 FQGNSA. The CDR3 coding sequence is TGTGCCAGCAACACAAAGGAACTCGGGACAGTGAACACTGAAGCTTTCTTT. Its protein is CASNTKELGTVNTEAFF.